These T cell receptor beta chains were read from a single sample in a study of shared clonotypes between healthy human individuals. Measured with immunoSEQ multiplex PCR; TCRdb has only the in-frame clones, and not every one. The table lists a few hundred thousand clones, less than 98% of them singletons, with about 0.06% in the top ten. The sample taken for sequencing was naive CD4+ T cells sorted from blood. The receptors come from a woman aged 30 to 39 in good health. The CDR3 runs from the conserved cysteine through the conserved F or W. The D gene is left open where the match is weak. Size values are once, few and many counts, or a class for expanded clones, and some rows have none.

>.|TRBV28|TRBJ1-5|.
TGTGCCAGCAGTAAACACCAGCCCCAGCATTTT
CASSKHQPQHF
>TRBD2|TRBV5-5|TRBJ2-5|.
TGTGCCAGCAGCTTACTAGCGGGAGGGCAAGAGACCCAGTACTTC
CASSLLAGGQETQYF
>TRBD2|TRBV18|TRBJ2-5|.
TGTGCCAGCTCACCGGTGGGACTAAACCAAGAGACCCAGTACTTC
CASSPVGLNQETQYF
>.|TRBV7-8|TRBJ2-1|once
TGTGCCAGCACCCTCTCGAGAAGCCGGGTCTACAATGAGCAGTTCTTC
CASTLSRSRVYNEQFF
>.|TRBV5-6|TRBJ1-1|once
TGTGCCAGCAGCTTAAGGGGCCCGAACACTGAAGCTTTCTTT
CASSLRGPNTEAFF
>.|TRBV7-3|TRBJ2-2|.
TGTGCCAGCAGCTTATATAGGCAGGGTCGGCCCGGGGAGCTGTTTTTT
CASSLYRQGRPGELFF
>.|TRBV27|TRBJ2-1|once
TGTGCCAGCAGCCCACTCGGGCGGATCGACAATGAGCAGTTCTTC
CASSPLGRIDNEQFF
>TRBD1|TRBV27|TRBJ2-3|once
TGTGCCAGCAGTCTAAGACAGGGGGCTTACATGACCCCCACAGATACGCAGTATTTT
CASSLRQGAYMTPTDTQYF
>TRBD2|TRBV6-1|TRBJ2-7|.
TGTGCCAGCAGACTAGCGGGAGGTAACTACGAGCAGTACTTC
CASRLAGGNYEQYF
>TRBD1|TRBV27|TRBJ2-5|.
TGTGCCAGCAGCTACTCCGGGACAGAAGAGACCCAGTACTTC
CASSYSGTEETQYF
>TRBD1|TRBV18|TRBJ2-7|.
TGTGCCAGCTCACCAGGGGACAGGGCCGGCGAGCAGTACTTC
CASSPGDRAGEQYF
>TRBD2|TRBV9|TRBJ2-5|.
TGTGCCAGCAGCGCTCGGGAGGGGGAGACCCAGTACTTC
CASSAREGETQYF
>TRBD1|TRBV15|TRBJ2-7|.
TGTGCCACCAGCAGGGATACAGGGGATGCCTACGAGCAGTACTTC
CATSRDTGDAYEQYF
>TRBD1|TRBV5-5|TRBJ2-1|.
TGTGCCAGCAGCCAACAGGGGGCAGGTGAGCAGTTCTTC
CASSQQGAGEQFF
>TRBD1|TRBV28|TRBJ1-2|.
TGTGCCAGCAGGGGGGACAGGGGGCTCGGCTACACCTTC
CASRGDRGLGYTF
>.|TRBV5-1|TRBJ1-1|.
TGCGCCAGCAGCCCGCCGTCAGGGCATGAAGCTTTCTTT
CASSPPSGHEAFF
>.|TRBV7-6|TRBJ1-1|.
TGTGCCAGCAGCTTAGCGCAGGGCACTGAAGCTTTCTTT
CASSLAQGTEAFF
>TRBD1|TRBV11-2|TRBJ1-3|.
TGTGCCAGCAGCGGGCAGAGGGACAGCTCTGGAAACACCATATATTTT
CASSGQRDSSGNTIYF
>TRBD1|TRBV7-2|TRBJ1-2|.
TGTGCCAGCAGCTTACAGCAGGGGGACTATGGCTACACCTTC
CASSLQQGDYGYTF
>TRBD2|TRBV28|TRBJ2-3|.
TGTGCCAGCAGTTTATCCGGGACTAGCGGTACGGGTGATACGCAGTATTTT
CASSLSGTSGTGDTQYF
>TRBD1|TRBV27|TRBJ1-2|.
TGTGCCAGCAGGGCCTCCGGGACAGAGAGATATGGCTACACCTTC
CASRASGTERYGYTF
>.|TRBV19|TRBJ2-7|few
TGTGCCAGTAGTATTGGGACTCTAGGCTACGAGCAGTACTTC
CASSIGTLGYEQYF
>.|TRBV5-1|TRBJ2-2|once
TGCGCCAGCACCTTGGGGCACGGCTACGAGAACACCGGGGAGCTGTTTTTT
CASTLGHGYENTGELFF
>TRBD2|TRBV5-6|TRBJ2-1|.
TGTGCCAGCAGCCCCGGGACTAGCGGTACCAATGAGCAGTTCTTC
CASSPGTSGTNEQFF
>TRBD2|TRBV5-1|TRBJ2-3|.
TGCGCCAGCAGCAGGCTGGCGGGAGGAAGCACAGATACGCAGTATTTT
CASSRLAGGSTDTQYF
>.|TRBV2|TRBJ1-5|.
TGTGCCAGCGCTCTGGAAACCAATCAGCCCCAGCATTTT
CASALETNQPQHF
>.|TRBV4-1|TRBJ1-4|.
TGCGCCAGCAGCCAAGAGCCCTCATGGGGAGCCGAGGGTGAAAAACTGTTTTTT
CASSQEPSWGAEGEKLFF
>TRBD1|TRBV7-8|TRBJ2-7|.
TGTGCCAGCAGCTTCCGGGACAGTTCCTACGAGCAGTACTTC
CASSFRDSSYEQYF
>.|TRBV28|TRBJ1-5|.
TGTGCCAGCAGATACCTCGGGACTCATAGCAATCAGCCCCAGCATTTT
CASRYLGTHSNQPQHF
>.|TRBV27|TRBJ1-2|.
TGTGCCAGCAGCCGCCCTGACTTCTATGGCTACACCTTC
CASSRPDFYGYTF
>TRBD2|TRBV5-1|TRBJ2-2|.
TGCGCCAGCAGCTTGGCTAGCGGGGCCACCGGGGAGCTGTTTTTT
CASSLASGATGELFF
>.|TRBV5-1|TRBJ2-5|.
TGCGCCAGCAGCATCCGAGGCCGGGCCGGGGTGGAGACCCAGTACTTC
CASSIRGRAGVETQYF
>.|TRBV5-6|TRBJ2-6|.
TGTGCCAGCAGCCCACCAACAGGTACTGGGGCCAACGTCCTGACTTTC
CASSPPTGTGANVLTF
>.|TRBV2|TRBJ2-7|once
TGTGCCAGCAAATCGGGACTGATGAGCTACGAGCAGTACTTC
CASKSGLMSYEQYF
>.|TRBV21-1|TRBJ1-1|.
TGTGCCAGCAGCAATGTTGGGGGAGGAAAAACTGAAGCTTTCTTT
CASSNVGGGKTEAFF